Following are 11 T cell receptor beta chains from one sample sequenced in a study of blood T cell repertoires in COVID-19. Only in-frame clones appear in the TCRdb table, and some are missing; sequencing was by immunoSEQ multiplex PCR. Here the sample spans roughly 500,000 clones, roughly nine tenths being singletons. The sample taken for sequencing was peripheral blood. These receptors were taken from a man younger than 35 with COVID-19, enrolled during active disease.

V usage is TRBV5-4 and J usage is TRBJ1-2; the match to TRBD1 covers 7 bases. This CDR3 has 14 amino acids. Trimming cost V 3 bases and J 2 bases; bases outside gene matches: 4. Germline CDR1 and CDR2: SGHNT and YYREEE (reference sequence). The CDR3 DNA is TGTGCCAGCAGCTCGAGCAGGGGGAACTATGGCTACACCTTC. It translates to CASSSSRGNYGYTF.

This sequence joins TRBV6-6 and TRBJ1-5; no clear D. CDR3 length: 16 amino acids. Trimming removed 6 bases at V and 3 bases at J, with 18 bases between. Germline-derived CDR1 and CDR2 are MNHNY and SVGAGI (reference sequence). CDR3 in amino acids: CASSRSAAGYNQPQHF. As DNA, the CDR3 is TGTGCCAGCAGCCGATCGGCGGCGGGGTACAATCAGCCCCAGCATTTT.

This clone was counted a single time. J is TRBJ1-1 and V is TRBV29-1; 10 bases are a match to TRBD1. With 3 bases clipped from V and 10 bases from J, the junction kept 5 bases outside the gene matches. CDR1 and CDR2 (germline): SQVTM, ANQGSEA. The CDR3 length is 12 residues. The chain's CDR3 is CSVDDRGLGAFF. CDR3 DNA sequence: TGCAGCGTTGATGACAGGGGGCTCGGAGCTTTCTTT.

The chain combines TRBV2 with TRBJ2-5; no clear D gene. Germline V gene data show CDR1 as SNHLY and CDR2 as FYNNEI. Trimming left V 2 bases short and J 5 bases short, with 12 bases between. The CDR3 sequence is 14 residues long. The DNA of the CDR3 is TGTGCCAGCAGTGAACTTCCCGCGGCGGAGACCCAGTACTTC. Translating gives CASSELPAAETQYF.

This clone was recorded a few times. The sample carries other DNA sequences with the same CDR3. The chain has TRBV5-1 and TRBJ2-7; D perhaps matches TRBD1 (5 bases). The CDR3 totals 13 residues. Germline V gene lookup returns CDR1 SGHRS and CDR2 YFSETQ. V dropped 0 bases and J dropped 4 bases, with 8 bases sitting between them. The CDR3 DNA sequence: TGCGCCAGCAGCTTGGAAGGGGCATACGAGCAGTACTTC. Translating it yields CASSLEGAYEQYF.

This CDR3 is CASSISGQALYGYTF. The CDR3 DNA follows: TGTGCCAGTAGTATATCGGGACAGGCCCTCTATGGCTACACCTTC. V and J are TRBV19 and TRBJ1-2, with 8 positions matching TRBD1. This CDR3 spans 15 amino acids. CDR1 is LNHDA and CDR2 is SQIVND in the germline V gene (reference sequence). J was trimmed by 4 bases and V by 2 bases; bases with no gene match: 6.

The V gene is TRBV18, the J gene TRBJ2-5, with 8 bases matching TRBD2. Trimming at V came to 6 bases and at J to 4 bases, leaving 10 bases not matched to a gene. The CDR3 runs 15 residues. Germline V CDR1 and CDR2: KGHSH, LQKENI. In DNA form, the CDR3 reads TGTGCCAGCTCCAGCGAGCGGGGGACCCCAGAGACCCAGTACTTC. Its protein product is CASSSERGTPETQYF.

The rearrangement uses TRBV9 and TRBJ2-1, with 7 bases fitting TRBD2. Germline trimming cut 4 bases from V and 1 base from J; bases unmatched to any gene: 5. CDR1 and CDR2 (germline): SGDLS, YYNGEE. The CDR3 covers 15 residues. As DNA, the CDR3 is TGTGCCAGCAGCCCACAGCGGGGTTCCTACAATGAGCAGTTCTTC. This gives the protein CASSPQRGSYNEQFF.

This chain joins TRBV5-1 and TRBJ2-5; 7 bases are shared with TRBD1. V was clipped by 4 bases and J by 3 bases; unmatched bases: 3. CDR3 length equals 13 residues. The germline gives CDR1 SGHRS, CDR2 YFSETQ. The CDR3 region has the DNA TGCGCCAGCAGCCGACAGGGTGAAGAGACCCAGTACTTC. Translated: CASSRQGEETQYF.

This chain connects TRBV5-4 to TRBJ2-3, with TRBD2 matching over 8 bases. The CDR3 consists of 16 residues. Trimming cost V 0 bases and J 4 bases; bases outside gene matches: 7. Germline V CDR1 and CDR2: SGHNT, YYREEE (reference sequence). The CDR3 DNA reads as TGTGCCAGCAGCTTGGTGGCGGGGGGACGAGCAGATACGCAGTATTTT. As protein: CASSLVAGGRADTQYF.

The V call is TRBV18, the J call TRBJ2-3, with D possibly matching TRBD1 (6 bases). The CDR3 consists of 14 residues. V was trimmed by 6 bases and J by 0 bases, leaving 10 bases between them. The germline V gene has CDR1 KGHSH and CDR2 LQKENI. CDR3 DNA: TGTGCCAGCTCGGCAGGGGCTAGCACAGATACGCAGTATTTT. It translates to CASSAGASTDTQYF. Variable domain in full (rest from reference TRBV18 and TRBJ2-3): NAGVMQNPRHLVRRRGQEARLRCSPMKGHSHVYWYRQLPEEGLKFMVYLQKENIIDESGMPKERFSAEFPKEGPSILRIQQVVRGDSAAYFCASSAGASTDTQYFGPGTRLTVL.